This T cell receptor (beta chain) was recovered during a study of cytomegalovirus exposure and HLA in healthy donors. This CDR3 comprises 14 residues. V lost 6 bases and J 3 bases, leaving 11 bases between the germline ends. CDR1 and CDR2 (germline): SNHLY, FYNNEI. On this clone itself: Its antigen remains unknown.

Study-wide findings and caveats: Reportedly, a later analysis found an Asian-associated ancestry cluster had fewer N-insertions than the roughly 700-donor mean. Reports indicate that TCR beta sequences accurately predicted the HLA-A and HLA-B alleles of most subjects.

The primer mix had 60 Vbeta and 13 Jbeta primers. Generated by immunoSEQ multiplex PCR, the TCRdb table keeps only in-frame clones and is missing some. Here the sample spans 150,000 to 180,000 clones, roughly 70% being singletons. This clonotype was obtained from a man aged 25-45 years in good health and CMV-seronegative. The sample taken for sequencing was PBMCs. The chain has TRBV2 and TRBJ2-2, with D tentatively TRBD1 (7 bases). CDR3 DNA: TGTGCCAGCAGGCAGGGGGGCGACACCGGGGAGCTGTTTTTT. As protein: CASRQGGDTGELFF. Variable domain in full (rest from reference TRBV2 and TRBJ2-2): EPEVTQTPSHQVTQMGQEVILRCVPISNHLYFYWYRQILGQKVEFLVSFYNNEISEKSEIFDDQFSVERPDGSNFTLKIRSTKLEDSAMYFCASRQGGDTGELFFGEGSRLTVL.